The T cell receptor (beta chain) under discussion was sequenced for a study of shared clonotypes between healthy human individuals. Findings of the study overall: Between four donors, naive CD4 clonotypes were shared at a level of around 5.1%.

This CDR3 comprises 13 residues. Germline V CDR1 and CDR2: KGHSH, LQKENI. V was clipped by 2 bases and J by 2 bases, with 7 bases between them. Method: immunoSEQ multiplex PCR; TCRdb's copy keeps in-frame clones and lacks some. Of 2 million to 2.5 million clones listed, around 95% are singletons. Regarding this clone: Its antigen is unidentified.

This receptor was taken from a young man in good health. The sequenced sample was naive CD4+ T cells sorted from blood. Subset here: CD45RA+ positively selected. The chain uses TRBV18 and TRBJ2-7; no firm D call. CDR3 DNA sequence: TGTGCCAGCTCACCAAAAGTTCCCTACGAGCAGTACTTC. This codes for CASSPKVPYEQYF.